This entry features one TCR beta chain sequence. As yet, its antigen is unknown. CDR3 length: 13 amino acids. Germline V gives CDR1 LNHDA, CDR2 SQIVND (reference sequence). This entry comes from a study of CXCR3-negative and CXCR3-positive naive CD8 T cells. Turning to the study itself: The total count of TRB reads reached around 140 million, and each library contributed about 1.5 +/- 0.3 million.

General study findings and limits: More hydrophobic TRB CDR3s were found in CXCR3-positive naive cells than in CXCR3-negative naive cells. For naive cells, CXCR3-negative and CXCR3-positive subsets had similar TRBV-TRBJ usage; for memory cells, usage differed. Both of the naive subsets showed about the same high diversity, but memory CD8+ cells had much less. For the naive subsets, surface CD5 was similar, and TCR strength was inferred from TRB CDR3 properties.

Preparation of TRB cDNA libraries relied on 5' RACE carrying UMI labels. TCRdb re-called the 5' RACE reads and catalogs CDR3 proteins one per entry, DNA excluded. The listing contains over 55,000 distinct CDR3 sequences. Source material: naive CXCR3+ CD8+ T cells from blood. Specified subset: CD45RO-CCR7+CD27+CD95- naive CD8+ T cells expressing CXCR3 (TNR3+). This rearrangement joins TRBV19 to TRBJ2-7. The receptor comes from a human donor in good health. Some clones in this sample may be carry-over from other donors' samples. CDR3 residues: CASSGDWTYEQYF.